This TCR beta chain was documented in a study of T-cell reconstitution after alpha-beta-depleted transplantation in children. Preparing the TCRbeta library involved the use of unique molecular identifiers. TCRdb processed the PCR reads anew with MiXCR; each CDR3 protein has one entry. Counted here are about 400,000 distinct CDR3 sequences, roughly 20% occurring once; the ten biggest clones make up 3% to 4.5%. V was shortened by 3 bases and J by 2 bases, with 14 bases between the two germline ends. This CDR3 has 15 residues. This clonotype turned up a few times. J is TRBJ2-7 and V is TRBV12-3 or TRBV12-4; perhaps TRBD2 as D (6 bases). The TCR comes from a human donor who donated a stem cell graft to a child with acute myeloid leukemia. The sequenced sample was PBMCs from the stem cell graft donor, obtained from the stem cell graft. The CDR3 is CASSFSGGGPYEQYF. DNA of the CDR3: TGTGCCAGCAGTTTCAGTGGGGGAGGACCCTACGAGCAGTACTTC.